Below, 14 T cell receptor beta chains from the same sample are listed, as sequenced in a study of blood T cells in healthy people across ages. The use of a sample-barcoded 5' primer and a J-beta primer mix characterized a second PCR of 7 to 11 cycles. TCRdb called the 5' RACE reads again in MiXCR, with one record for every CDR3 protein. The table shows hundreds of thousands of distinct CDR3 sequences, with 40% to 65% occurring only once. The source material was blood. These receptor sequences come from a woman of 80 years or more in good health.

The rearrangement uses TRBV20-1 and TRBJ2-1; 7 positions agree with TRBD2. Germline CDR1 and CDR2: DFQATT and SNEGSKA (reference sequence). The CDR3 totals 16 residues. J gave up 5 bases and V 3 bases, and 13 bases lay outside the gene matches. CDR3 residues: CSASWSSGSPDNEQFF. DNA of the CDR3: TGCAGTGCTAGTTGGTCTAGCGGCAGCCCTGACAATGAGCAGTTCTTC.

This chain uses TRBV7-9 with TRBJ2-7; weak D call: TRBD1 (5 bases). The J call is in doubt because the DNA end fits TRBJ2-5 better. The CDR3 spans 15 residues. Germline CDR1 SEHNR, CDR2 FQNEAQ (reference sequence). CDR3 protein: CASSLGAQAQETQYF. The CDR3 DNA reads as TGTGCCAGCAGCTTAGGAGCACAGGCCCAAGAGACCCAGTACTTC.

The table lists this clonotype with many counts. This chain uses TRBV6-6 with TRBJ2-3; no reliable D call. CDR1 is MNHNY, CDR2 SVGAGI, per germline (reference sequence). Trimming pared 6 bases from V and 0 bases from J, leaving 16 bases between. This CDR3 contains 16 residues. CDR3 coding DNA: TGTGCCAGCAGAAATACTGTTCATTCTAGCACAGATACGCAGTATTTT. Translation gives CASRNTVHSSTDTQYF.

V usage is TRBV7-9 and J usage is TRBJ1-1; TRBD1 agrees at 7 bases. From germline, CDR1 is SEHNR and CDR2 FQNEAQ (reference sequence). The CDR3 is made up of 14 amino acids. The V and J ends lost 9 bases and 1 base, in that order; junction bases with no gene match: 8. CDR3 nucleotides: TGTGCCAGTATCCGGACAGGTACGAACACTGAAGCTTTCTTT. This codes for CASIRTGTNTEAFF.

The rearrangement joins TRBV6-6 to TRBJ2-7, with 9 bases that match TRBD2. V dropped 0 bases and J dropped 1; count of bases not matched to a gene: 4. From germline, CDR1 is MNHNY and CDR2 SVGAGI (reference sequence). The CDR3 extends over 16 amino acids. The CDR3 coding sequence is TGTGCCAGCAGTTACTCGCGAGCGGGAGGTTCCTACGAGCAGTACTTC. Protein sequence: CASSYSRAGGSYEQYF.

This clonotype was counted ten times or more. The chain couples TRBV11-1 to TRBJ2-7; possibly TRBD2 for D (5 bases). V shed 2 bases and J shed 3 bases, with 14 bases lying between them. CDR1 is SGHAT, CDR2 FQDESV, per germline (reference sequence). The CDR3 loop spans 15 amino acids. CDR3 in amino acids: CASSLNSGARYEQYF. CDR3 coding DNA: TGTGCCAGCAGCTTAAACAGCGGAGCCCGCTACGAGCAGTACTTC.

This clonotype was picked up many times. The chain carries TRBV5-1 and TRBJ2-1, with 9 bases identical to TRBD2. CDR3 length: 15 amino acids. From germline, CDR1 is SGHRS and CDR2 YFSETQ. Trimming at V came to 4 bases and at J to 3 bases, leaving 5 bases not matched to a gene. DNA of the CDR3: TGCGCCAGCAGCGTGCGGGGGGGGGTCTACAATGAGCAGTTCTTC. Translation: CASSVRGGVYNEQFF.

The table lists this clonotype with many counts. The rearrangement uses TRBV20-1 and TRBJ2-1; TRBD2 agrees at 10 bases. There are 16 residues in the CDR3. From germline, CDR1 is DFQATT and CDR2 SNEGSKA (reference sequence). V was clipped by 3 bases and J by 5 bases; unmatched bases: 10. This CDR3 reads CSARRLAGALDNEQFF. CDR3 nucleotide sequence: TGCAGTGCTAGGCGGCTAGCGGGGGCGCTTGACAATGAGCAGTTCTTC.

In its sample, this clonotype was seen many times. This rearrangement joins TRBV6-5 to TRBJ2-7, with TRBD1 matching over 9 bases. This CDR3 spans 15 amino acids. The J segment lost 0 bases and the V segment lost 5 bases, leaving 5 bases of the junction unmatched. Per germline, CDR1 MNHEY and CDR2 SVGAGI. The CDR3 region has the DNA TGTGCCAGCAGTCCGGGACAGGGAAGCTCCTACGAGCAGTACTTC. It encodes CASSPGQGSSYEQYF.

This clonotype was seen more than once but under ten times. V gene TRBV12-3 or TRBV12-4 combines with J gene TRBJ2-7; D is undetermined. Trimming removed 2 bases at V and 3 bases at J, with 11 bases between. The CDR3 covers 14 residues. The CDR3: CASSLPGRFYEQYF. CDR3 nucleotides: TGTGCCAGCAGTTTACCCGGACGATTCTACGAGCAGTACTTC.

V is TRBV4-3 and J is TRBJ2-5; 7 bases fit TRBD1. The germline gives CDR1 LGHNA, CDR2 YSLEER. CDR3 length equals 16 residues. The trim removed 4 bases at V and 1 base at J, leaving 9 bases unmatched. CDR3 amino acids: CASSRSPGGSQETQYF. DNA of the CDR3: TGCGCCAGCAGCCGGTCTCCAGGGGGATCCCAAGAGACCCAGTACTTC.

Concerning this clonotype itself: Possible read error: a much larger clone is one base away. The CDR3 nucleotides are TGCGCCGGCAGGATGGACATGATGTACCAAGAGACCCAGTACTTC. This codes for CAGRMDMMYQETQYF. The chain links TRBV5-1 to TRBJ2-5; D is perhaps TRBD1 (5 bases). Germline V gene data show CDR1 as SGHRS and CDR2 as YFSETQ. The CDR3 is 15 amino acids.

The chain uses TRBV10-3 and TRBJ2-1, with TRBD1 matching over 8 bases. J gave up 4 bases and V 8 bases, and 10 bases lay outside the gene matches. This CDR3 contains 15 residues. Germline values: CDR1 ENHRY, CDR2 SYGVKD. CDR3 in DNA: TGTGCCATCCAAGGGGGGACAGGTTTATACAATGAGCAGTTCTTC. Encoded protein: CAIQGGTGLYNEQFF.

The chain couples TRBV2 to TRBJ2-7; tentatively, D is TRBD1 (6 bases). Germline-derived CDR1 and CDR2 are SNHLY and FYNNEI. This CDR3 comprises 12 residues. V was cut by 6 bases and J by 2 bases, with 8 bases left in between. CDR3 sequence: CASRSGAYEQYF. CDR3 DNA: TGTGCCAGCAGGTCAGGGGCCTACGAGCAGTACTTC.